This T cell receptor beta chain stems from a study of identical twins. Broader study findings: Beta clonotypes that were abundant in cord blood contained fewer insertions, a pattern absent from memory repertoires. Partial confounding of zero-insertion analyses by invariant MAIT and iNKT cells was possible.

This clonotype was counted a few times. Its antigen is as yet unknown. cDNA carried unique molecular identifiers, and a universal primer site was added by template switching. TCRdb itself ran the 5' RACE reads through MiXCR, one entry per CDR3 protein. The table lists a few hundred thousand distinct CDR3 sequences, nearly 10% of them singletons. Deletions cut 2 bases from V and 3 bases from J, with 8 bases between. This CDR3 has 14 amino acids. Germline values: CDR1 MNHEY, CDR2 SVGEGT. In addition, the sample was reused for a study of yellow fever vaccine responses in identical twins.

This receptor was obtained from a woman under 30 in good health. The chain combines TRBV6-2 or TRBV6-3 with TRBJ2-4; the D is unclear. Sequenced sample: PBMCs. CDR3 sequence reads: CASSYQDGKNIQYF. DNA of the CDR3: TGTGCCAGCAGTTACCAGGATGGCAAAAACATTCAGTACTTC.